The text below deals with one T cell receptor beta chain. TCRdb keeps only in-frame clones here, not all; method: immunoSEQ multiplex PCR. The sample lists roughly 77,000 clones, 92% seen once, with 2% in the top ten. This sample is drawn from a study of T cell changes during pregnancy in multiple sclerosis. CDR3 length equals 15 residues. V lost 4 bases to trimming and J lost 0 bases, with 10 bases between them. Germline lookup yields CDR1 SEHNR and CDR2 FQNEAQ (reference sequence). The sequence derives from a female donor with multiple sclerosis, enrolled in a pregnancy study. The rearrangement uses TRBV7-9 and TRBJ2-1; the D is unclear. This specimen was peripheral blood, taken in the second trimester of pregnancy. Here the CDR3 reads CASSSEASSYNEQFF. In nucleotides, the CDR3 is TGTGCCAGCAGCTCAGAGGCCAGCTCCTACAATGAGCAGTTCTTC.